The 15 T cell receptor beta chains reported below all come from one sample, sequenced in a study of blood T cells in healthy people across ages. A J-beta primer mix and a sample-barcoded 5' primer were used in a second PCR of about 7 to 11 cycles. TCRdb processed the 5' RACE reads anew with MiXCR; each CDR3 protein has one entry. The sample lists a few hundred thousand distinct CDR3 sequences; about 26% were seen once. Specimen: blood. Every receptor here comes from a woman aged 70-85 years in good health.

The V gene is TRBV5-5, the J gene TRBJ1-4, with unresolved D. In germline, CDR1 is SGHKS, CDR2 YYEKEE (reference sequence). Trimming left V 4 bases short and J 5 bases short, with 12 bases between. This CDR3 contains 14 residues. CDR3 sequence reads: CASSLRAINEKLFF. The CDR3 nucleotides are TGTGCCAGCAGCCTGAGGGCCATCAATGAAAAACTGTTTTTT.

This clonotype was counted at least ten times. This chain joins TRBV29-1 and TRBJ1-2, with D perhaps TRBD1 (6 bases). The CDR3 totals 13 residues. V was trimmed by 6 bases and J by 0 bases, leaving 11 bases between them. Germline V CDR1 and CDR2: SQVTM, ANQGSEA. CDR3 in DNA: TGCAGCGTCTGGACAGTCACTAACTATGGCTACACCTTC. It is translated as CSVWTVTNYGYTF.

With regard to this clonotype: A read error may account for a junction end that differs from germline. The chain combines TRBV4-2 with TRBJ2-7; D is perhaps TRBD1 (5 bases). The length of the CDR3 is 13 residues. Germline CDR1 reads LGHNA; CDR2 reads YNFKEQ. In DNA form, the CDR3 reads TGTGCCTGCAGCCAGGGTACTTCCTACGAGCAGTACTTC. Translated: CACSQGTSYEQYF.

This clonotype was seen more than once but under ten times. The chain is built from TRBV9 and TRBJ2-5; D gene unclear. Germline assignment: CDR1 SGDLS and CDR2 YYNGEE. This CDR3 contains 15 residues. V was trimmed by 2 bases and J by 0 bases, leaving 11 bases between them. CDR3 residues: CASSVRDSYQETQYF. DNA for the CDR3: TGTGCCAGCAGCGTGAGAGATTCGTACCAAGAGACCCAGTACTTC.

In its sample, this clonotype was seen a few times. This chain uses TRBV7-8 with TRBJ2-3, with 14 nucleotides matching TRBD2. J was trimmed by 2 bases and V by 3 bases; bases with no gene match: 16. Germline CDR1 reads SGHVS; CDR2 reads FQNEAQ. The CDR3 covers 21 residues. The CDR3 DNA reads TGTGCCAGCAGCTTCAAGGGGCGCGGGACTAGCGGGGGTTTCCTCACAGATACGCAGTATTTT. Translating gives CASSFKGRGTSGGFLTDTQYF.

This clonotype has just a few counts. The chain combines TRBV4-1 with TRBJ1-6; D uncertain. Germline CDR1 and CDR2: MGHRA and YSYEKL. CDR3 size: 15 residues. Trimming pared 1 base from V and 7 bases from J, leaving 11 bases between. The CDR3 nucleotides read TGCGCCAGCAGCCAAGTGGGGTTCCGAAATTCACCCCTCCACTTT. Amino acid sequence: CASSQVGFRNSPLHF.

The CDR3: CSVGGGLYNEQFF. CDR3 DNA: TGCAGTGTCGGGGGGGGCCTCTACAATGAGCAGTTCTTC. The chain carries TRBV20-1 and TRBJ2-1; 8 bases agree with TRBD2. CDR1 and CDR2 (germline): DFQATT, SNEGSKA (reference sequence). Trimming at V came to 7 bases and at J to 3 bases, leaving 5 bases not matched to a gene. The CDR3 totals 13 residues.

This clonotype turned up a few times. The V gene is TRBV5-7, the J gene TRBJ2-2, with D perhaps matching TRBD1 (5 bases). TRBV5-7 is an ORF, with its function uncertain. The V and J ends lost 2 bases and 5 bases respectively, with 7 bases between them. This CDR3 spans 13 amino acids. The DNA of the CDR3 is TGTGCCAGCAGCTTAGGGGAAACCGGGGAGCTGTTTTTT. Encoded protein: CASSLGETGELFF.

This clonotype was seen a few times. No conserved phenylalanine or tryptophan ends this CDR3, so it is likely a read error. V is TRBV3-1 and J is TRBJ2-2; possible D gene TRBD2, 5 bases. The CDR3 is 15 residues long. In germline, CDR1 is LGHDT, CDR2 YNNKEL (reference sequence). CDR3 region: CACSQAALGTGELFL. In nucleotides, the CDR3 is TGTGCCTGCAGCCAAGCGGCACTAGGTACCGGGGAGCTGTTTCTT.

This sequence joins TRBV29-1 and TRBJ2-5; maybe TRBD1 (6 bases). Germline V gene sequence: CDR1 SQVTM, CDR2 ANQGSEA. The CDR3 is made up of 13 amino acids. The V and J ends lost 3 bases and 7 bases respectively, with 15 bases between them. The DNA for the CDR3 is TGCAGCGTTGACGGAAGACAGGCCTGGACCCAGTACTTC. It encodes CSVDGRQAWTQYF.

This clonotype was counted only a few times. The genes are TRBV6-5 and TRBJ2-5; D gene uncertain. Germline CDR1 MNHEY, CDR2 SVGAGI. The CDR3 length is 14 residues. Trimming left V 5 bases short and J 1 base short, with 11 bases between. The CDR3 region has the DNA TGTGCCAGCAGTGCCGTTTATAGCCAAGAGACCCAGTACTTC. Its translation is CASSAVYSQETQYF.

The chain has TRBV7-2 and TRBJ2-7, with TRBD1 matching over 10 bases. V lost 5 bases to trimming and J lost 4 bases; unmatched junction nucleotides: 8. The CDR3 extends over 15 amino acids. CDR1 and CDR2 from the germline V gene are SGHTA and FQGNSA. CDR3 bases: TGTGCCAGCAGCCCAGGGGGGACAGGGGATTACGAGCAGTACTTC. Translation gives CASSPGGTGDYEQYF.

This clonotype was counted between two and nine times. J is TRBJ1-4 and V is TRBV20-1; D is perhaps TRBD1 (6 bases). Per the germline V gene, CDR1 is DFQATT and CDR2 is SNEGSKA (reference sequence). The CDR3 sequence is 15 residues long. V was shortened by 6 bases and J by 1 base, with 15 bases between the two germline ends. The CDR3 reads CSARDRGKTNEKLFF. For the CDR3, the DNA is TGCAGTGCCCGAGATAGGGGGAAAACTAATGAAAAACTGTTTTTT.

Comment on this clonotype: At one of its ends the junction is not consistent with the germline gene, which may arise from a read error. The chain has TRBV5-6 and TRBJ1-4; the D is unclear. This CDR3 has 18 amino acids. Germline CDR1 is SGHDT and CDR2 is YYEEEE. For the CDR3, the DNA is TGTGCCGGCAGCTTGGCCCCGCTGACGGTCCCAACTAATGAAAAACTGTTTTTT. Translated, it gives CAGSLAPLTVPTNEKLFF.

V and J are TRBV2 and TRBJ1-6, with TRBD1 identical over 8 bases. From germline, CDR1 is SNHLY and CDR2 FYNNEI. The CDR3 consists of 13 residues. The ends lost 4 bases at V and 10 bases at J; junction bases unmatched: 3. The CDR3 spells CASSGQGMSPLHF. The DNA of the CDR3 is TGTGCCAGCAGTGGACAGGGGATGTCACCCCTCCACTTT.